This T cell receptor (beta chain) was captured in a study of blood T cell repertoires in COVID-19. Across the study: The study drew acute and convalescent COVID-19 samples from the United States, Italy and Spain. Nucleic acid was either cDNA or gDNA, and it came from T cells, B-cell-depleted T cells, or PBMCs.

This clone appeared once. V was clipped by 0 bases and J by 1 base; unmatched bases: 5. The CDR3 length is 16 residues. Germline V lookup: CDR1 SGHDN, CDR2 FVKESK. In the source study's methods: The assay estimated nucleated cells by amplifying reference gene primers. The data were produced by immunoSEQ multiplex PCR, yet TCRdb's version contains in-frame clones alone and is incomplete. Clone size and the V and J calls come from that table; the DNA yielded D and trimming. The sample consists of a few hundred thousand clones, 88% of them appearing once. Sequenced: peripheral blood. This chain joins TRBV14 and TRBJ1-1; 7 nucleotides line up with TRBD1. This receptor was obtained from a woman in her 70s with COVID-19, enrolled during active disease. The DNA of the CDR3 is TGTGCCAGCAGCCAAGATTGGCCAGGGGGGAACACTGAAGCTTTCTTT. Translated, it gives CASSQDWPGGNTEAFF.